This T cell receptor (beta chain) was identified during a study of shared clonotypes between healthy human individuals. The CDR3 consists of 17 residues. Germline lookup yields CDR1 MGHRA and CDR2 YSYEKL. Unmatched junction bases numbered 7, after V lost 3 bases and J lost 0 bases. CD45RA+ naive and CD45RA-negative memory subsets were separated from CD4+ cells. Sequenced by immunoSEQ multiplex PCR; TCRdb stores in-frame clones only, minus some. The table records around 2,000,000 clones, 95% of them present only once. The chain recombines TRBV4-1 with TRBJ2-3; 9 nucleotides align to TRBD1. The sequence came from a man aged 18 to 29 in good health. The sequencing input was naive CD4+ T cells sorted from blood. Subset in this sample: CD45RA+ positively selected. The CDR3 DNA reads TGCGCCAGCAGCCACCCCCGGACAGGGGCGAGCACAGATACGCAGTATTTT. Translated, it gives CASSHPRTGASTDTQYF.